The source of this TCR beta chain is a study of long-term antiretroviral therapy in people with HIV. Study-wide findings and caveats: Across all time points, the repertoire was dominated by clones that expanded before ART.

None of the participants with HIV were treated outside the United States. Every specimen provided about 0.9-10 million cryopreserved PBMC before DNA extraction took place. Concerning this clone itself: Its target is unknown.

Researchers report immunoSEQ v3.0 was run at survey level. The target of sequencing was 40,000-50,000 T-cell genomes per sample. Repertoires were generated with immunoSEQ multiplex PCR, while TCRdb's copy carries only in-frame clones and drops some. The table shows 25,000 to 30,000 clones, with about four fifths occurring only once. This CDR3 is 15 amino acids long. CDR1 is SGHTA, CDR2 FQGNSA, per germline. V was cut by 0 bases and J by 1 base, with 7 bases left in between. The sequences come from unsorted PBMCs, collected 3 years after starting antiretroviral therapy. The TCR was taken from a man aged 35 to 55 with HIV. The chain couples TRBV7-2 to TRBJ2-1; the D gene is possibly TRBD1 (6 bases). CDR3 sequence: CASSLAQGSYNEQFF. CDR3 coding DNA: TGTGCCAGCAGCTTAGCACAGGGTTCCTACAATGAGCAGTTCTTC.